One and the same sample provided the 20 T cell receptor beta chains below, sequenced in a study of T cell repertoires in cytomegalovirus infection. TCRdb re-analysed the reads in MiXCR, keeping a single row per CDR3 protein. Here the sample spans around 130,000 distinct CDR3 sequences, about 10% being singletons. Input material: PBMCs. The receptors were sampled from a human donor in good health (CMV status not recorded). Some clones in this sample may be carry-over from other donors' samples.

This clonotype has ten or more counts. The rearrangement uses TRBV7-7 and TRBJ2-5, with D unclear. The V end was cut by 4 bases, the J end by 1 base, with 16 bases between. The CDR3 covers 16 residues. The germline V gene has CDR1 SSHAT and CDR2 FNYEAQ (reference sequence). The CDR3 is CASSSRWAPTQETQYF. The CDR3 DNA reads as TGTGCCAGCAGCTCACGATGGGCGCCAACCCAAGAGACCCAGTACTTC.

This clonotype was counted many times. The CDR3 loop reads CASLRGVAEAFF. The CDR3 DNA is TGTGCCAGCCTCCGGGGGGTGGCTGAAGCTTTCTTT. The chain uses TRBV6-6 and TRBJ1-1; D is perhaps TRBD1 (5 bases). V dropped 8 bases and J dropped 6 bases, with 13 bases sitting between them. Germline V lookup: CDR1 MNHNY, CDR2 SVGAGI (reference sequence). This CDR3 is built from 12 residues.

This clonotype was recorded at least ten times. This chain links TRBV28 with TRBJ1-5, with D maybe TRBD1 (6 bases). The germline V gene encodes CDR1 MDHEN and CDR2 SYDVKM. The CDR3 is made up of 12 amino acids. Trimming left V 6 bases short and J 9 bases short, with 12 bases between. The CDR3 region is CASRGTPTPQHF. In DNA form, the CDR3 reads TGTGCCAGCAGGGGGACACCGACGCCCCAGCATTTT.

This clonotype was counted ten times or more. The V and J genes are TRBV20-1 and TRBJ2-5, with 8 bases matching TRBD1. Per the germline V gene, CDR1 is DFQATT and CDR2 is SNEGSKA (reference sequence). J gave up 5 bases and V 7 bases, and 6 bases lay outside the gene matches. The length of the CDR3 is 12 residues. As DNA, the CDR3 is TGCAGTGTCAGGACAGGGTCGGAGACCCAGTACTTC. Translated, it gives CSVRTGSETQYF.

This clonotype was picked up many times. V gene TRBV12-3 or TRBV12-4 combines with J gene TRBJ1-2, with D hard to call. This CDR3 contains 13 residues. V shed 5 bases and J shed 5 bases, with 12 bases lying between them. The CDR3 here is CASSPGPGYGYTF. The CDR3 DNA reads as TGTGCCAGCAGTCCAGGACCAGGTTATGGCTACACCTTC.

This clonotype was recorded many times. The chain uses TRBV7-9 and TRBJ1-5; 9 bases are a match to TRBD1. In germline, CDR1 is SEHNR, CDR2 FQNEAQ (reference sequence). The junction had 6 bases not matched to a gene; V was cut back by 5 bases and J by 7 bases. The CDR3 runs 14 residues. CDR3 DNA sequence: TGTGCCAGCAGCACGGACAGGGGTGGCCAGCCCCAGCATTTT. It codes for CASSTDRGGQPQHF. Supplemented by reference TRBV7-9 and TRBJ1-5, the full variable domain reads DTGVSQNPRHKITKRGQNVTFRCDPISEHNRLYWYRQTLGQGPEFLTYFQNEAQLEKSRLLSDRFSAERPKGSFSTLEIQRTEQGDSAMYLCASSTDRGGQPQHFGDGTRLSIL.

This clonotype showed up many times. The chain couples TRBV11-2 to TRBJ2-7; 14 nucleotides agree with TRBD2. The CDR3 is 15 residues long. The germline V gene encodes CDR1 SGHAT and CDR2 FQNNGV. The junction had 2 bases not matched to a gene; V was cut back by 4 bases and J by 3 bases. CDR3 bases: TGTGCCAGCAGCTCGGGACTAGCGGGGGTCTACGAGCAGTACTTC. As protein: CASSSGLAGVYEQYF.

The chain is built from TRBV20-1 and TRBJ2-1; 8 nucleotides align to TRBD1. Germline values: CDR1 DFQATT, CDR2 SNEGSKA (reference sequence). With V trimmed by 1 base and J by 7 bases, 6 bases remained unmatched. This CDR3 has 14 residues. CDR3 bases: TGCAGTGCTAGAGGCGGACAGGGTATGAATGAGCAGTTCTTC. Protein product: CSARGGQGMNEQFF.

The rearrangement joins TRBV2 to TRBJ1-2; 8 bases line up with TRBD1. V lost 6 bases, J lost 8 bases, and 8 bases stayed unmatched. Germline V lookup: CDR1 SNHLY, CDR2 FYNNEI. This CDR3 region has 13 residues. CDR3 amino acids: CASRAGQAGGYTF. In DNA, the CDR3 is TGTGCCAGCAGGGCGGGACAGGCGGGCGGCTACACCTTC.

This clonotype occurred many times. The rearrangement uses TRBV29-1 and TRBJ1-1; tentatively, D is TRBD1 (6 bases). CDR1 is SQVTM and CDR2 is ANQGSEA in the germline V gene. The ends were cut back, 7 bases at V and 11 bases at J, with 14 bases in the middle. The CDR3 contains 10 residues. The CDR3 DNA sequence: TGCAGCGGCTTACAGGGTTGGGCTTTCTTT. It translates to CSGLQGWAFF.

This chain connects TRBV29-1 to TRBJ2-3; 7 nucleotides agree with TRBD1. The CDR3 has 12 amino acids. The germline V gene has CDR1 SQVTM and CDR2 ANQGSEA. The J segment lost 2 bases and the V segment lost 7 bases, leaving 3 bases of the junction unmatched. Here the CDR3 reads CSAGQNTDTQYF. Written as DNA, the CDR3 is TGCAGCGCGGGACAGAACACAGATACGCAGTATTTT.

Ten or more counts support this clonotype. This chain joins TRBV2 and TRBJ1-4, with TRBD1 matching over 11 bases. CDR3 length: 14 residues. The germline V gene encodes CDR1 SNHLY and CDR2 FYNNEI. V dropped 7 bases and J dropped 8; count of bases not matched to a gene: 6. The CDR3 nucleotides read TGTGCCAGCAAGGACAGGGGGCAGAGGGAAAAACTGTTTTTT. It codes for CASKDRGQREKLFF.

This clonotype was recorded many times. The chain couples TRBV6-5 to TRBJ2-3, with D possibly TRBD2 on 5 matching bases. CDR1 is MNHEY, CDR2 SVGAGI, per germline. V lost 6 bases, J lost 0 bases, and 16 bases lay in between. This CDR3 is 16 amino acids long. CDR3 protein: CASSRARGTSTDTQYF. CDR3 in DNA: TGTGCCAGCAGCCGGGCCCGGGGAACTAGCACAGATACGCAGTATTTT.

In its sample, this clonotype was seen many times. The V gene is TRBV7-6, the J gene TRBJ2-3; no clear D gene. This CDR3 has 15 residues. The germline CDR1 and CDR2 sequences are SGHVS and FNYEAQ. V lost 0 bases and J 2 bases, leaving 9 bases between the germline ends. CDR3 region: CASSLALGPTDTQYF. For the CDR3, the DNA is TGTGCCAGCAGCTTAGCGCTAGGTCCCACAGATACGCAGTATTTT.

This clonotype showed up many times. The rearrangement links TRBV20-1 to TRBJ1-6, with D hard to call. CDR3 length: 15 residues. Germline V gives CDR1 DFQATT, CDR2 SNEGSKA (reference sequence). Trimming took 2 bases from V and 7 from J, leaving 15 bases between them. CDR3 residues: CSARRWRTENSPLHF. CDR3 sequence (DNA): TGCAGTGCTAGAAGGTGGAGAACGGAAAATTCACCCCTCCACTTT.

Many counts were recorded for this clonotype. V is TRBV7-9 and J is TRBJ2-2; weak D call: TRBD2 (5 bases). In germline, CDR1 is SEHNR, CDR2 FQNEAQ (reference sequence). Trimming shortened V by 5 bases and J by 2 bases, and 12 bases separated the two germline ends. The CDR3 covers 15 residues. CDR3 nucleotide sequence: TGTGCCAGCAGCGAAGGACTGCATAACACCGGGGAGCTGTTTTTT. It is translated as CASSEGLHNTGELFF.

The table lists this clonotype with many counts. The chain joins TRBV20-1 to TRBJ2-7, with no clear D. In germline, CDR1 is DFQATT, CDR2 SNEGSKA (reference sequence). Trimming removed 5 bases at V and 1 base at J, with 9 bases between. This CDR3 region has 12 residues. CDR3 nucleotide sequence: TGCAGTGCTGGGAAACAGTCCTACGAGCAGTACTTC. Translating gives CSAGKQSYEQYF.

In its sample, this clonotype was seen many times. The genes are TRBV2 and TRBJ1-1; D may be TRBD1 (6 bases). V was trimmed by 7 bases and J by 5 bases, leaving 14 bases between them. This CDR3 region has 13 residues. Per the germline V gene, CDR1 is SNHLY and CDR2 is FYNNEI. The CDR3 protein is CASNLKGGTEAFF. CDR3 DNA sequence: TGTGCCAGCAATTTAAAGGGGGGTACTGAAGCTTTCTTT.

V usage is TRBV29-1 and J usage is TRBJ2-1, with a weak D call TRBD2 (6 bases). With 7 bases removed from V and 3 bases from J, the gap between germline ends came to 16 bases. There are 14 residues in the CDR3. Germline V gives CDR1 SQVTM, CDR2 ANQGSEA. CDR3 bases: TGCAGCGCGCTTGGGGGGAACTACTACAATGAGCAGTTCTTC. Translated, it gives CSALGGNYYNEQFF.

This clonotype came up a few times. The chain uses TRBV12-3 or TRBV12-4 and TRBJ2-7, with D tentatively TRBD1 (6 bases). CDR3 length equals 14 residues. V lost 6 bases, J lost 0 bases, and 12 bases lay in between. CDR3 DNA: TGTGCCAGCAGACTGGGACACAGCTCCTACGAGCAGTACTTC. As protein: CASRLGHSSYEQYF.